The 13 T cell receptor beta chains given below trace back to one sample, sequenced in a study of blood T cell repertoires in COVID-19. Profiled with immunoSEQ multiplex PCR; TCRdb holds only in-frame clones, not every one. The top ten hold 0.55% to 0.75% of the sample, which has more than 200,000 clones, roughly nine tenths seen once. Source material: peripheral blood. The source is a man between 40 and 49 years old with acute or convalescent COVID-19.

The V gene is TRBV28, the J gene TRBJ2-3; the match to TRBD1 covers 8 bases. After removal of 8 bases from V and 2 bases from J, the junction contained 3 bases not matched to a gene. This CDR3 is 13 amino acids long. Germline assignment: CDR1 MDHEN and CDR2 SYDVKM. CDR3 in amino acids: CASVQGATDTQYF. The CDR3 nucleotides read TGTGCCAGCGTCCAGGGGGCCACAGATACGCAGTATTTT.

This chain connects TRBV5-1 to TRBJ2-1, with TRBD2 identical over 14 bases. The CDR3 has 16 residues. V gave up 4 bases and J gave up 4 bases; unmatched junction bases: 4. Germline CDR1 and CDR2: SGHRS and YFSETQ. CDR3 residues: CASSKGLAGVYNEQFF. The CDR3 bases are TGCGCCAGCAGCAAGGGACTAGCGGGGGTTTACAATGAGCAGTTCTTC.

This chain joins TRBV5-1 and TRBJ1-1, with D possibly matching TRBD1 (6 bases). The CDR3 runs to 14 residues. V was shortened by 6 bases and J by 5 bases, with 17 bases between the two germline ends. The germline CDR1 and CDR2 sequences are SGHRS and YFSETQ. The CDR3 DNA follows: TGCGCCAGCACCCCGGGGGGGGCGCGGACTGAAGCTTTCTTT. This translates into CASTPGGARTEAFF.

Note on this clone: Other DNA sequences in the sample encode the same CDR3. The V gene is TRBV7-3, the J gene TRBJ2-3; a weak D match, TRBD1 (5 bases). The CDR3 covers 15 residues. Germline CDR1 and CDR2: SGHTA and FQGTGA. Trimming left V 4 bases short and J 2 bases short, with 13 bases between. CDR3 region: CASSSRPGSTDTQYF. CDR3 DNA sequence: TGTGCCAGCAGCTCCCGTCCAGGGTCCACAGATACGCAGTATTTT. Drawing the rest from reference TRBV7-3 and TRBJ2-3, the complete variable domain is GAGVSQTPSNKVTEKGKYVELRCDPISGHTALYWYRQSLGQGPEFLIYFQGTGAADDSGLPNDRFFAVRPEGSVSTLKIQRTERGDSAVYLCASSSRPGSTDTQYFGPGTRLTVL.

The chain links TRBV7-9 to TRBJ2-7, with TRBD1 as a possible D gene (8 bases). This CDR3 is built from 13 residues. CDR1 and CDR2 (germline): SEHNR, FQNEAQ (reference sequence). V was pared by 6 bases and J by 4 bases, with 13 bases between. The CDR3 DNA is TGTGCCAGCAGAACAGGGGGGGAGTACGAGCAGTACTTC. Translating gives CASRTGGEYEQYF.

This rearrangement joins TRBV15 to TRBJ2-5; D is perhaps TRBD2 (5 bases). The V gene lost 5 bases and the J gene lost 5 bases, with 18 bases spanning the gap. The germline CDR1 and CDR2 sequences are LNHNV and YYDKDF (reference sequence). The CDR3 sequence is 15 residues long. In DNA, the CDR3 is TGTGCCACCAGCCCCCCCCCGACGAGGGCGGAGACCCAGTACTTC. Translated: CATSPPPTRAETQYF.

The rearrangement uses TRBV11-2 and TRBJ2-1; 7 positions match TRBD1. This CDR3 is built from 16 residues. The trim removed 5 bases at V and 3 bases at J, leaving 10 bases unmatched. Per the germline V gene, CDR1 is SGHAT and CDR2 is FQNNGV. Here the CDR3 reads CASSLPGQNNYNEQFF. The CDR3 nucleotides read TGTGCCAGCAGCCTTCCGGGACAGAATAACTACAATGAGCAGTTCTTC. The entire variable domain, with the rest obtained from reference TRBV11-2 and TRBJ2-1, is as follows: EAGVAQSPRYKIIEKRQSVAFWCNPISGHATLYWYQQILGQGPKLLIQFQNNGVVDDSQLPKDRFSAERLKGVDSTLKIQPAKLEDSAVYLCASSLPGQNNYNEQFFGPGTRLTVL.

V is TRBV29-1 and J is TRBJ1-1; 7 bases map to TRBD1. The CDR3 sequence is 13 residues long. Germline V gene sequence: CDR1 SQVTM, CDR2 ANQGSEA. The junction had 15 bases not matched to a gene; V was cut back by 8 bases and J by 9 bases. For the CDR3, the DNA is TGCAGCACAAACGAGGAGGGGGCAACGAAAGCTTTCTTT. Protein sequence: CSTNEEGATKAFF.

The chain carries TRBV18 and TRBJ1-5; D gene unclear. CDR1 and CDR2 from the germline V gene are KGHSH and LQKENI. Trimming removed 3 bases at V and 0 bases at J, with 6 bases between. CDR3 length equals 14 residues. The CDR3 DNA follows: TGTGCCAGCTCACCGGCTTATAGCAATCAGCCCCAGCATTTT. This gives the protein CASSPAYSNQPQHF. Looking up the rest from reference TRBV18 and TRBJ1-5 gives the full variable domain: NAGVMQNPRHLVRRRGQEARLRCSPMKGHSHVYWYRQLPEEGLKFMVYLQKENIIDESGMPKERFSAEFPKEGPSILRIQQVVRGDSAAYFCASSPAYSNQPQHFGDGTRLSIL.

The DNA for the CDR3 is TGTGCCAGCAGCGTAGGTACGGGGAGGAACACCGGGGAGCTGTTTTTT. It encodes CASSVGTGRNTGELFF. The chain uses TRBV9 and TRBJ2-2; TRBD2 might be the D (5 bases). This CDR3 is built from 16 residues. Trimming removed 0 bases at V and 1 base at J, with 10 bases between. Germline V lookup: CDR1 SGDLS, CDR2 YYNGEE.

This chain links TRBV28 with TRBJ1-1, with TRBD1 matching over 8 bases. CDR1 is MDHEN, CDR2 SYDVKM, per germline. The ends lost 5 bases at V and 3 bases at J; junction bases unmatched: 11. CDR3 size: 16 residues. CDR3 sequence: CASSPQGAGRDTEAFF. CDR3 nucleotide sequence: TGTGCCAGCAGTCCTCAGGGGGCCGGTAGAGACACTGAAGCTTTCTTT.

This chain connects TRBV19 to TRBJ1-2; 11 bases align to TRBD1. The V segment lost 6 bases and the J segment 6 bases; nucleotides outside the gene matches: 6. Germline V gene sequence: CDR1 LNHDA, CDR2 SQIVND (reference sequence). The CDR3 sequence is 14 residues long. CDR3 in amino acids: CASSPGQGVDGYTF. The CDR3 region has the DNA TGTGCCAGTAGCCCGGGACAGGGGGTGGATGGCTACACCTTC. The full variable domain, completed using reference TRBV19 and TRBJ1-2, is DGGITQSPKYLFRKEGQNVTLSCEQNLNHDAMYWYRQDPGQGLRLIYYSQIVNDFQKGDIAEGYSVSREKKESFPLTVTSAQKNPTAFYLCASSPGQGVDGYTFGSGTRLTVV.

The rearrangement links TRBV4-2 to TRBJ1-4; 7 bases fit TRBD1. The junction had 11 bases not matched to a gene; V was cut back by 7 bases and J by 3 bases. The germline V gene has CDR1 LGHNA and CDR2 YNFKEQ. This CDR3 has 16 amino acids. The CDR3 coding sequence is TGTGCCAGCAATTATAGGACAGGCGCCTCTAATGAAAAACTGTTTTTT. Its protein is CASNYRTGASNEKLFF.